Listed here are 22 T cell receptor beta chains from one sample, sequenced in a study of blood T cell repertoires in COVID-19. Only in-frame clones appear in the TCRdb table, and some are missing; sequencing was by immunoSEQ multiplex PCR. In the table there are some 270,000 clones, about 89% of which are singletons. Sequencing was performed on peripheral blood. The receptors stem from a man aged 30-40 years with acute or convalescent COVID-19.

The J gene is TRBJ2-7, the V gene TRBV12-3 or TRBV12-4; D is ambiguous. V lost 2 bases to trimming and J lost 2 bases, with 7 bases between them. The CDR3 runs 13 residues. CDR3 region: CASSLIRAYEQYF. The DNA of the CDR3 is TGTGCCAGCAGTTTAATTCGGGCCTACGAGCAGTACTTC.

The DNA for the CDR3 is TGCGCCCCTTCGCCTATTGCCTACGAGCAGTACTTC. It specifies CAPSPIAYEQYF. This rearrangement joins TRBV5-1 to TRBJ2-7; D is ambiguous. Germline V gene sequence: CDR1 SGHRS, CDR2 YFSETQ. V was cut by 10 bases and J by 2 bases, with 13 bases left in between. This CDR3 comprises 12 residues.

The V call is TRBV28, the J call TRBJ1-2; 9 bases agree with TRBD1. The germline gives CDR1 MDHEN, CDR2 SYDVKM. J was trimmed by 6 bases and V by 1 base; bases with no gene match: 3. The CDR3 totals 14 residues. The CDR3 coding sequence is TGTGCCAGCAGTTTATTCCGGACAGGGGATGGCTACACCTTC. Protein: CASSLFRTGDGYTF.

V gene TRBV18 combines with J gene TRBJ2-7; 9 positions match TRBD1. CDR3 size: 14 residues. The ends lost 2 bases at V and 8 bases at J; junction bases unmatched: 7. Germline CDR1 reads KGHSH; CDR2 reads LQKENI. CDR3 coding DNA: TGTGCCAGCTCACCATCCGGACAGGGGAGGCAGCAGTACTTC. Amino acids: CASSPSGQGRQQYF.

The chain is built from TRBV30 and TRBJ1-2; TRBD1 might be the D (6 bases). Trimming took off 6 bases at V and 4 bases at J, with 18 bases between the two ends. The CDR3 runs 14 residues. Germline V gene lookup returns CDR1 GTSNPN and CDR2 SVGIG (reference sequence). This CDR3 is CACGIIQGFYGYTF. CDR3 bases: TGTGCCTGTGGAATTATACAGGGCTTCTATGGCTACACCTTC.

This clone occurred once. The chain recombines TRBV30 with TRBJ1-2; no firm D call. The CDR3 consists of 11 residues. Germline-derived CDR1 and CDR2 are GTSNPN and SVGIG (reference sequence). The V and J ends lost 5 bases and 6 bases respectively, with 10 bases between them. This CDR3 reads CAWRDFNGYTF. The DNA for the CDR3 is TGTGCCTGGCGAGACTTTAATGGCTACACCTTC.

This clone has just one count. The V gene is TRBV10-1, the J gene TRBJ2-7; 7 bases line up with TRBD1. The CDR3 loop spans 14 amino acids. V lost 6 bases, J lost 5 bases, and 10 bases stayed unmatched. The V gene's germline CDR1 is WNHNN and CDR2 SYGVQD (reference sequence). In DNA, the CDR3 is TGCGCCAGCAGGGCGGACAGGACTGGGGACGAGCAGTACTTC. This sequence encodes CASRADRTGDEQYF.

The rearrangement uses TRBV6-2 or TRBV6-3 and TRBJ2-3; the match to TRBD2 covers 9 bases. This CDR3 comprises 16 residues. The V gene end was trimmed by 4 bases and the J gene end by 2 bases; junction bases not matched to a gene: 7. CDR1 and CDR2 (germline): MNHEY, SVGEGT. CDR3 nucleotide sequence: TGTGCCAGCAGTTCGATCACTAGCGGGTCCACAGATACGCAGTATTTT. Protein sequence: CASSSITSGSTDTQYF.

CDR3: CAISELALTYEQYF. The CDR3 DNA reads TGTGCCATCAGTGAGCTAGCGTTAACCTACGAGCAGTACTTC. The V call is TRBV10-3, the J call TRBJ2-7; perhaps TRBD2 as D (6 bases). Between the trimmed V and J ends, which lost 2 bases and 2 bases, there was a span of 10 bases. Germline assignment: CDR1 ENHRY and CDR2 SYGVKD. The CDR3 sequence is 14 residues long.

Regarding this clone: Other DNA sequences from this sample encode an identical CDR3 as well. The CDR3 nucleotides are TGTGCCAGCAGCCGACAGAACACAGATACGCAGTATTTT. Translating gives CASSRQNTDTQYF. V gene TRBV3-1 (or the pseudogene TRBV3-2) combines with J gene TRBJ2-3; tentative D call: TRBD1 (5 bases). Trimming left V 4 bases short and J 2 bases short, with 7 bases between. The germline V gene encodes CDR1 LGHDT and CDR2 YNNKEL (reference sequence). The length of the CDR3 is 13 residues.

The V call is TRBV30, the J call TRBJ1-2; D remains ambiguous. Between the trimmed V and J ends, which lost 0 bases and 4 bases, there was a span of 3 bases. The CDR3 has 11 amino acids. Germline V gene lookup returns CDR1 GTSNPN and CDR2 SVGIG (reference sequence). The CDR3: CAWSVAYGYTF. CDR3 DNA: TGTGCCTGGAGTGTAGCCTATGGCTACACCTTC.

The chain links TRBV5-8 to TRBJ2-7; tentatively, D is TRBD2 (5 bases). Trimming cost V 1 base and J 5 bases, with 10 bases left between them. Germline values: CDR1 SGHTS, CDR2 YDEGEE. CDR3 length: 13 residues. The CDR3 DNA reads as TGTGCCAGCAGCTTGTTAAACGGGAACGAGCAGTACTTC. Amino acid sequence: CASSLLNGNEQYF.

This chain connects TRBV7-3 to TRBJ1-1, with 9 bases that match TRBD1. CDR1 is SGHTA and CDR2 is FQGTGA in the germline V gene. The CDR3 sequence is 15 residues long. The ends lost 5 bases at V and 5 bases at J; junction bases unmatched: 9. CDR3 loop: CASSTGQGAGTEAFF. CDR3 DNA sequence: TGTGCCAGCAGCACGGGACAGGGCGCGGGAACTGAAGCTTTCTTT.

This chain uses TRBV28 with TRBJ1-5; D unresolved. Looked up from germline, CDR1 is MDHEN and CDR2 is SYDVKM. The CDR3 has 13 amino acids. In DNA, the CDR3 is TGTGCGACAAAGAGGGCGCGAGATCAGCCCCAGCATTTT. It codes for CATKRARDQPQHF.

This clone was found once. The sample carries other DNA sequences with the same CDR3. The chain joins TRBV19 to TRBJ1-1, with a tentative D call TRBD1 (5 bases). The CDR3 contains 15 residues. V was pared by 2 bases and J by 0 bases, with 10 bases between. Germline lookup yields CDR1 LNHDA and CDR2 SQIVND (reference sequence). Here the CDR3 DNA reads TGTGCCAGTAGTATATCAGGACATATGAACACTGAAGCTTTCTTT. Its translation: CASSISGHMNTEAFF.

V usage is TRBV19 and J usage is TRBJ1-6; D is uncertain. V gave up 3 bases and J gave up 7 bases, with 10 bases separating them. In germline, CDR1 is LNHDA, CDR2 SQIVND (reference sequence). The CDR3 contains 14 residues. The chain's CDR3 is CASSIDGYNSPLHF. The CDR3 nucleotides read TGTGCCAGTAGTATTGACGGGTACAATTCACCCCTCCACTTT.

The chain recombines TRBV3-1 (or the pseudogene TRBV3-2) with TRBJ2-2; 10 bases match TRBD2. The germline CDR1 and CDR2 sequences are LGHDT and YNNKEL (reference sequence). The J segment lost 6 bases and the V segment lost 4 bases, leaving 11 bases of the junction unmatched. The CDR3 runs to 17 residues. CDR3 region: CASSPRRAGGSPGELFF. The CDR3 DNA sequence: TGTGCCAGCAGCCCACGACGAGCGGGGGGGTCTCCCGGGGAGCTGTTTTTT.

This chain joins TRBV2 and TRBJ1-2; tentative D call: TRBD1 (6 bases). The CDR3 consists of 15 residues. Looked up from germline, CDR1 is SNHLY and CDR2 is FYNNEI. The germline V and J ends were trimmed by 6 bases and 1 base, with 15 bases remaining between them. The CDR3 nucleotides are TGTGCCAGCAGGGCCGGGACAACTAATAACTATGGCTACACCTTC. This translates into CASRAGTTNNYGYTF.

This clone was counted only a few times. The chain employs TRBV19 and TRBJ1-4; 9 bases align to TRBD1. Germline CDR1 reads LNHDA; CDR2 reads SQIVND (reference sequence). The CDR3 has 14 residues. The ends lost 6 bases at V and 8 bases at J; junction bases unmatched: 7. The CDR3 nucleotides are TGTGCCAGTAGGTCCCGGGACAGGGCCGAAAAACTGTTTTTT. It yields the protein CASRSRDRAEKLFF.

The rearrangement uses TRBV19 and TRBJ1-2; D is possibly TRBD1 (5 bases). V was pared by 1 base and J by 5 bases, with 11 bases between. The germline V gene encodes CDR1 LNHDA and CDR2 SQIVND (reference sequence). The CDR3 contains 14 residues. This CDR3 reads CASSIVPGMYGYTF. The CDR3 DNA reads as TGTGCCAGTAGTATAGTTCCAGGGATGTATGGCTACACCTTC.

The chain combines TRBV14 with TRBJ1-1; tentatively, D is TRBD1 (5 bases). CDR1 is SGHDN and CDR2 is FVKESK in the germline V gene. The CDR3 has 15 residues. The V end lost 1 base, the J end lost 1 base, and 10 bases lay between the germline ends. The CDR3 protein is CASSQALGQNTEAFF. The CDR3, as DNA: TGTGCCAGCAGCCAAGCGCTGGGGCAGAACACTGAAGCTTTCTTT.

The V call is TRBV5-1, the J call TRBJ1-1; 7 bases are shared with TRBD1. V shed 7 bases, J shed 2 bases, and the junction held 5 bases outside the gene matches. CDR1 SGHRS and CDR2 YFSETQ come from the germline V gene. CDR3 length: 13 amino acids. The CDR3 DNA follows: TGCGCCAGCCGACAGGGTCGAAACACTGAAGCTTTCTTT. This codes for CASRQGRNTEAFF.